A single sample is the source of the 28 T cell receptor beta chains below, sequenced in a study of response to subunit inactivated influenza vaccine. TCRdb itself ran the RT-PCR reads through MiXCR, one entry per CDR3 protein. The data contain 300,000 to 350,000 distinct CDR3 sequences, about 20% of them seen just once; the ten biggest clones take up 10%. The material sequenced was PBMCs from blood, taken about 20 months after vaccination. These receptors came from a man between 50 and 75 years old who received an inactivated influenza vaccine.

This sequence joins TRBV29-1 and TRBJ1-2; 7 nucleotides line up with TRBD1. The CDR3 loop spans 12 amino acids. The V segment lost 6 bases and the J segment 7 bases; nucleotides outside the gene matches: 8. Germline V gene lookup returns CDR1 SQVTM and CDR2 ANQGSEA. In nucleotides, the CDR3 is TGCAGCGTGGAGAGGGGGCTGGGTGGCTACACCTTC. Translating gives CSVERGLGGYTF.

This clonotype turned up a few times. V is TRBV12-3 or TRBV12-4 and J is TRBJ1-5; 7 positions agree with TRBD1. With V trimmed by 8 bases and J by 5 bases, 6 bases remained unmatched. The CDR3 sequence is 13 residues long. Here the CDR3 reads CASGTALYQPQHF. In DNA, the CDR3 is TGTGCCAGCGGGACAGCGTTGTATCAGCCCCAGCATTTT.

The V gene is TRBV29-1, the J gene TRBJ2-6; D is uncertain. With 7 bases removed from V and 0 bases from J, the gap between germline ends came to 7 bases. Per the germline V gene, CDR1 is SQVTM and CDR2 is ANQGSEA. The CDR3 is 13 amino acids. CDR3: CSATYSGANVLTF. The CDR3 region has the DNA TGCAGCGCTACTTACTCTGGGGCCAACGTCCTGACTTTC.

V and J are TRBV2 and TRBJ2-1, with D perhaps being TRBD1 or TRBD2 (5 bases each). The CDR3 has 15 amino acids. Trimming cost V 6 bases and J 4 bases, with 16 bases left between them. Germline-derived CDR1 and CDR2 are SNHLY and FYNNEI. The CDR3 DNA reads TGTGCCAGCAGCGAAATGGGACGGAATTACAATGAGCAGTTCTTC. This translates into CASSEMGRNYNEQFF.

This clonotype was seen at least ten times. The J gene is TRBJ2-3, the V gene TRBV24-1; the match to TRBD1 covers 11 bases. This CDR3 has 16 amino acids. V lost 3 bases and J lost 2; bases outside the gene matches: 3. Germline V gives CDR1 KGHDR, CDR2 SFDVKD. CDR3 bases: TGTGCCACCAGTGATCCGGGACAGGGGGTCACAGATACGCAGTATTTT. It codes for CATSDPGQGVTDTQYF.

This clonotype showed up just a few times. The chain carries TRBV4-2 and TRBJ1-1; D gene unclear. The CDR3 is 14 amino acids. The germline V gene encodes CDR1 LGHNA and CDR2 YNFKEQ. Trimming shortened V by 6 bases and J by 2 bases, and 13 bases separated the two germline ends. CDR3: CASSPGPENTEAFF. The CDR3 coding sequence is TGTGCCAGCAGTCCCGGACCGGAAAACACTGAAGCTTTCTTT.

This chain uses TRBV9 with TRBJ2-4; D ambiguous. V lost 3 bases and J 6 bases, leaving 10 bases between the germline ends. The germline V gene has CDR1 SGDLS and CDR2 YYNGEE. The CDR3 sequence is 13 residues long. CDR3 coding DNA: TGTGCCAGCAGCGAGATCCCCGGAAACATTCAGTACTTC. Translation: CASSEIPGNIQYF.

This chain joins TRBV9 and TRBJ1-3, with D tentatively TRBD1 (5 bases). The germline V gene encodes CDR1 SGDLS and CDR2 YYNGEE. The V gene lost 0 bases and the J gene lost 0 bases, with 7 bases spanning the gap. This CDR3 spans 15 amino acids. DNA for the CDR3: TGTGCCAGCAGCGTAGGCGGGGGCTCTGGAAACACCATATATTTT. It specifies CASSVGGGSGNTIYF.

The CDR3 DNA reads TGCGCCAGCAGCCAAGATCGGGCGAGAGTAAACTATGGCTACACCTTC. Protein: CASSQDRARVNYGYTF. The chain links TRBV4-1 to TRBJ1-2; D is uncertain. CDR1 is MGHRA, CDR2 YSYEKL, per germline. Between the trimmed V and J ends, which lost 0 bases and 2 bases, there was a span of 13 bases. The CDR3 has 16 residues.

This clonotype was detected many times. V and J are TRBV6-5 and TRBJ1-6; D gene uncertain. Between the trimmed V and J ends, which lost 2 bases and 2 bases, there was a span of 19 bases. The V gene's germline CDR1 is MNHEY and CDR2 SVGAGI. There are 19 residues in the CDR3. CDR3 amino acids: CASSYDVSRARTYNSPLHF. The CDR3 nucleotides are TGTGCCAGCAGTTACGACGTTAGTAGGGCAAGGACCTATAATTCACCCCTCCACTTT.

The chain links TRBV28 to TRBJ2-5; D is undetermined. CDR3 length: 16 residues. The germline CDR1 and CDR2 sequences are MDHEN and SYDVKM. V was trimmed by 5 bases and J by 3 bases, leaving 19 bases between them. CDR3 sequence (DNA): TGTGCCAGCAGTCGGCCCTTCCCCCTGCGGAAAGAGACCCAGTACTTC. This encodes CASSRPFPLRKETQYF.

In its sample, this clonotype was seen a few times. The rearrangement joins TRBV2 to TRBJ1-1; D gene unclear. Germline-derived CDR1 and CDR2 are SNHLY and FYNNEI. The CDR3 spans 13 residues. V was trimmed by 4 bases and J by 1 base, leaving 7 bases between them. The CDR3 DNA is TGTGCCAGCAGTGCCGCACAGAACACTGAAGCTTTCTTT. Translated, it gives CASSAAQNTEAFF.

The chain carries TRBV12-3 or TRBV12-4 and TRBJ2-2; the match to TRBD2 covers 12 bases. This CDR3 comprises 15 residues. V was pared by 3 bases and J by 7 bases, with 3 bases of the junction left unmatched. The CDR3 protein is CASSFEGLAGGELFF. CDR3 DNA sequence: TGTGCCAGCAGTTTCGAGGGACTAGCGGGCGGGGAGCTGTTTTTT.

This clonotype was detected only a few times. The chain uses TRBV5-5 and TRBJ1-1; 8 bases agree with TRBD1. J lost 3 bases, V lost 4 bases, and 2 bases had no gene match. The CDR3 sequence is 13 residues long. CDR1 is SGHKS, CDR2 YYEKEE, per germline (reference sequence). The CDR3 DNA is TGTGCCAGCAGCACGGACAGGGACACTGAAGCTTTCTTT. It yields the protein CASSTDRDTEAFF.

J is TRBJ2-2 and V is TRBV6-1; D gene uncertain. V was clipped by 7 bases and J by 0 bases, with 12 bases between them. This CDR3 spans 15 amino acids. CDR1 and CDR2 from the germline V gene are MNHNS and SASEGT. The CDR3 protein is CASTKALPNTGELFF. The CDR3, as DNA: TGTGCCAGCACGAAGGCCCTCCCGAACACCGGGGAGCTGTTTTTT.

This clonotype has just a few counts. This chain's CDR3 is CASSYSRHRETQYF. In DNA, the CDR3 is TGTGCCAGCAGTTACTCGAGACACAGAGAGACCCAGTACTTC. The J gene is TRBJ2-5, the V gene TRBV6-5; D unclear. Per germline, CDR1 MNHEY and CDR2 SVGAGI. There are 14 residues in the CDR3. Trimming left V 0 bases short and J 4 bases short, with 9 bases between.

The V and J genes are TRBV18 and TRBJ1-5; D remains ambiguous. Looked up from germline, CDR1 is KGHSH and CDR2 is LQKENI. The CDR3 sequence is 14 residues long. Trimming removed 4 bases from V and 2 bases from J, with 9 bases in between. This chain's CDR3 is CASSLSRGNQPQHF. CDR3 nucleotides: TGTGCCAGCTCACTCAGTAGGGGCAATCAGCCCCAGCATTTT.

In this sample, this clonotype turned up a few times. The chain has TRBV28 and TRBJ1-6; D unclear. CDR1 and CDR2 (germline): MDHEN, SYDVKM. Trimming shortened V by 6 bases and J by 3 bases, and 18 bases separated the two germline ends. There are 17 residues in the CDR3. This CDR3 is CASSPEEGTFYNSPLHF. The CDR3 region has the DNA TGTGCCAGCAGCCCCGAGGAGGGTACTTTCTATAATTCACCCCTCCACTTT.

The chain combines TRBV27 with TRBJ2-6, with TRBD1 matching over 7 bases. This CDR3 spans 15 amino acids. Trimming removed 2 bases from V and 4 bases from J; junction bases left unmatched: 2. CDR1 is MNHEY, CDR2 SMNVEV, per germline (reference sequence). The DNA for the CDR3 is TGTGCCAGCAGTTTAAGGGGGCCCGGGGCCAACGTCCTGACTTTC. The encoded protein is CASSLRGPGANVLTF.

As to this clonotype: A much larger clone sits a single nucleotide away, making a read error possible. V gene TRBV20-1 combines with J gene TRBJ1-4; D remains ambiguous. Per germline, CDR1 DFQATT and CDR2 SNEGSKA (reference sequence). There are 14 residues in the CDR3. CDR3 DNA sequence: TGCAGTGCTAGAGAATCGGGGAATAATGAAGAACTGTTTTTT. Translated, it gives CSARESGNNEELFF.

The V and J genes are TRBV20-1 and TRBJ2-1; D not certain. V was clipped by 0 bases and J by 9 bases, with 12 bases between them. The CDR3 runs to 13 residues. The germline V gene has CDR1 DFQATT and CDR2 SNEGSKA (reference sequence). The CDR3 DNA is TGCAGTGCTAGAGATCTAAGGGAAGTTGAGCAGTTCTTC. Its translation is CSARDLREVEQFF.

This chain uses TRBV3-1 with TRBJ1-1; maybe TRBD1 (6 bases). This CDR3 has 17 amino acids. The V end was cut by 4 bases, the J end by 0 bases, with 18 bases between. The germline gives CDR1 LGHDT, CDR2 YNNKEL (reference sequence). CDR3 DNA: TGTGCCAGCAGCCCGACCGGAATTGCAGGGGTGAACACTGAAGCTTTCTTT. Translation gives CASSPTGIAGVNTEAFF.

The chain joins TRBV7-9 to TRBJ2-5, with TRBD2 identical over 11 bases. Trimming at V came to 4 bases and at J to 1 base, leaving 5 bases not matched to a gene. This CDR3 contains 16 residues. The germline gives CDR1 SEHNR, CDR2 FQNEAQ (reference sequence). CDR3 sequence: CASSWGLAETQETQYF. The CDR3 DNA is TGTGCCAGCAGCTGGGGACTAGCGGAGACCCAAGAGACCCAGTACTTC.

V usage is TRBV15 and J usage is TRBJ2-1; D not resolved. Per germline, CDR1 LNHNV and CDR2 YYDKDF (reference sequence). V was trimmed by 0 bases and J by 3 bases, leaving 9 bases between them. The CDR3 is 15 residues long. The CDR3 region is CATSRDPTNYNEQFF. DNA for the CDR3: TGTGCCACCAGCAGAGACCCCACTAACTACAATGAGCAGTTCTTC.

This clonotype showed up just a few times. The rearrangement joins TRBV20-1 to TRBJ1-2; 7 nucleotides match TRBD1. Germline V CDR1 and CDR2: DFQATT, SNEGSKA (reference sequence). The J segment lost 3 bases and the V segment lost 5 bases, leaving 18 bases of the junction unmatched. The CDR3 has 17 amino acids. DNA of the CDR3: TGCAGTGCTCTTGAGGTTCCGGGACAGCCTTGGGACTATGGCTACACCTTC. Translating gives CSALEVPGQPWDYGYTF.

V is TRBV27 and J is TRBJ2-1; 12 nucleotides align to TRBD2. Germline V gene sequence: CDR1 MNHEY, CDR2 SMNVEV (reference sequence). This CDR3 is built from 14 residues. With 3 bases clipped from V and 6 bases from J, the junction kept 0 bases outside the gene matches. CDR3 amino acids: CASSLTSGGNEQFF. For the CDR3, the DNA is TGTGCCAGCAGTTTGACTAGCGGGGGCAATGAGCAGTTCTTC.

This clonotype appeared a few times. V and J are TRBV21-1 and TRBJ2-6; the D call of TRBD2 is as the table states it, not checked on the DNA. TRBV21-1 is reported as a pseudogene. This CDR3 contains 20 residues. CDR3 amino acids: CASSPTPESGLFSGANVLTF. DNA for the CDR3: TGTGCCAGCAGCCCGACTCCTGAGTCGGGCCTCTTCTCTGGGGCCAACGTCCTGACTTTC.

This clonotype turned up a few times. This CDR3 reads CASSMRGYRTVQNGYTF. CDR3 DNA sequence: TGTGCCAGTAGTATGAGAGGTTATAGGACGGTTCAAAATGGCTACACCTTC. The chain combines TRBV19 with TRBJ1-2; D uncertain. The length of the CDR3 is 17 residues. Germline values: CDR1 LNHDA, CDR2 SQIVND (reference sequence). V shed 3 bases and J shed 6 bases, with 23 bases lying between them.